The 2 T cell receptor beta chains listed next were all sequenced from one sample in a study of blood T cell repertoires in COVID-19 (dated by TCRdb to about 2020). The library came from the immunoSEQ multiplex PCR assay. The table was pulled from immuneACCESS by TCRdb, which kept in-frame rearrangements only. Such tables lose some clones; where checked, under half of the loss comes from unresolved V genes, and the rest has no known cause. The sample table contains around 150,000 clones; only one count was recorded for over 60% of them. Jointly, the top ten make up roughly 10% of the sample. Sequencing was performed on peripheral blood. Receptor source: a woman in her forties or fifties with active or convalescent COVID-19.

The chain couples TRBV6-6 to TRBJ1-2; 7 bases are a match to TRBD1. Losses at the gene ends were 6 bases for V and 7 bases for J; bases not matched to a gene: 11. Germline assignment: CDR1 MNHNY and CDR2 SVGAGI (reference sequence). The CDR3 has 14 residues. In DNA, the CDR3 is TGTGCCAGCAGGGGGACAGCAAATAGGGGTGGCTACACCTTC. Translation gives CASRGTANRGGYTF.

The chain is built from TRBV19 and TRBJ1-2; D gene ambiguous. From germline, CDR1 is LNHDA and CDR2 SQIVND (reference sequence). CDR3 size: 11 residues. Trimming removed 3 bases from V and 4 bases from J, with 3 bases in between. The CDR3 nucleotides read TGTGCCAGTAGTATCGGCTATGGCTACACCTTC. It yields the protein CASSIGYGYTF.